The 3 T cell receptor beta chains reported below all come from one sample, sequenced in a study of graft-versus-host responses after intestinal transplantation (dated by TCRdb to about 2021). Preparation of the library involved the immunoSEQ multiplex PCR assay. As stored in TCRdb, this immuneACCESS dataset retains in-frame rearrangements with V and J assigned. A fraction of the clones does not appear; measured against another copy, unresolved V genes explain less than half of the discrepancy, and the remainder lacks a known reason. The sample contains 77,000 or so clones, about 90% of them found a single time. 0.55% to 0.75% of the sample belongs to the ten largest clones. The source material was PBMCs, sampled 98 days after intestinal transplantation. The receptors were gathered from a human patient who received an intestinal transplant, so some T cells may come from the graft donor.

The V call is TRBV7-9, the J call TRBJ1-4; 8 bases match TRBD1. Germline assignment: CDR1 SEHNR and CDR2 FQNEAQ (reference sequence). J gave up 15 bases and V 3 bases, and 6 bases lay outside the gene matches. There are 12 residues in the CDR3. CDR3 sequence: CASSLTGQGMFF. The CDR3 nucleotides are TGTGCCAGCAGCTTGACTGGACAGGGAATGTTTTTT.

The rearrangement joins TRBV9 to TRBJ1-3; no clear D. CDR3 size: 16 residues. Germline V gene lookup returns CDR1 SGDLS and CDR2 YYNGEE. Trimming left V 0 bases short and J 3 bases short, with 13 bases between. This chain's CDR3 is CASSVEPRANGNTIYF. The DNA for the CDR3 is TGTGCCAGCAGCGTAGAGCCGAGGGCCAATGGAAACACCATATATTTT.

CDR3 in DNA: TGTGCCAGCAGCCAGGCCCAGCCCCAGCATTTT. Translating it yields CASSQAQPQHF. The V call is TRBV5-8, the J call TRBJ1-5; no clear D. The CDR3 has 11 amino acids. CDR1 and CDR2 from the germline V gene are SGHTS and YDEGEE. Trimming stripped 4 bases from V and 7 bases from J, with 6 bases between.